This TCR beta chain was recorded in a study of cytomegalovirus exposure and HLA in healthy donors. Study-level findings and limits: Across HLA loci, a later analysis found differing TCR association rates, with DRB1 most and HLA-C fewest.

Per the germline V gene, CDR1 is SGHTA and CDR2 is FQGTGA. CDR3 length: 15 amino acids. V was trimmed by 1 base and J by 3 bases, leaving 10 bases between them. In regard to this clone: The antigen is not known.

Primers for the PCR totalled 60 Vbeta and 13 Jbeta. Sequencing was performed with immunoSEQ multiplex PCR; in TCRdb, only in-frame clones are kept and a portion is missing. The repertoire holds 220,000 or so clones, with approximately 79% as singletons. Sequencing used PBMCs. The TCR sequence derives from a man in his fifties in good health and CMV-seronegative. V usage is TRBV7-3 and J usage is TRBJ2-1, with D unresolved. CDR3 loop: CASSLNVQDYNEQFF. In DNA, the CDR3 is TGTGCCAGCAGCTTAAATGTGCAGGACTACAATGAGCAGTTCTTC.